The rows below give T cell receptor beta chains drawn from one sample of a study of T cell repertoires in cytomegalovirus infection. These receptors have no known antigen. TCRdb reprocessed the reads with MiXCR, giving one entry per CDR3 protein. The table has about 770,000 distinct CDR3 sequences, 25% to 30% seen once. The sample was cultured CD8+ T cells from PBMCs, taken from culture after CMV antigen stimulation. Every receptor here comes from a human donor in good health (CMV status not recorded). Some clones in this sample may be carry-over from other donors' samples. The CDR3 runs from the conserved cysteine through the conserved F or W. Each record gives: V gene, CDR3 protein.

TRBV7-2,CASSLNRAGQPQHF
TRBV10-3,CAISVRGRQGRGAEAFF
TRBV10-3,CAIGGLAANQPQHF
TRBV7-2,CASSRSGAGNEQFF
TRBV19,CASSIPGTGSYEQYF
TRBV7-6,CASSSIGETQYF
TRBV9,CASSLTGGAFKNIQYF
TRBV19,CASSITTKNEQYF
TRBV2,CASSEGLPGPGFDEQYF
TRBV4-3,CASSQEGHSFSYNEQFF
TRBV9,CASSVDRRWAGNQPQHF
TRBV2,CASSEVTSGAGETDTQYF
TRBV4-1,CASSQGQGAILFF
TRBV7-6,CASSTTLAGGPKGTQYF
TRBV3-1,CASSTGGYNYGYTF
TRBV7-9,CASSPPHGNTEAFF
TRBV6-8,CASSQGQGLLAWGYTF
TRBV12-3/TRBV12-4,CATPGIVPYEQYF
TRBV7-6,CASSLEGIAYEQYF
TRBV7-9,CASSLPDRAKETQYF
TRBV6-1,CASSARYRTGSNQPQHF
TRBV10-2,CASSGPTGGINSPLHF
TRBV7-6,CASSPRWGSNQPQHF
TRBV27,CASSPTGFLGIDNSPLHF
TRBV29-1,CSVELIPTGDTEAFF
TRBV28,CASSLWGAEIAKNIQYF
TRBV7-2,CASSLGQSTNTGELFF
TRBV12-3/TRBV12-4,CASSFGTSGGVRQETQYF
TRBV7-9,CASSLPVADTQYF
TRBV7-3,CASSFIGGSTDTQYF
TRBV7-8,CASSMPGQGIYEQYF
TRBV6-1,CASRWGIDGYTF
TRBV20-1,CSAREGYTEAFF
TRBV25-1,CASTGQGRTGELFF
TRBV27,CASSLRPPLSSYNSPLHF
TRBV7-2,CASSFGPQETQYF
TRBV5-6,CASSLGDRGAYGYTF
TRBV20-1,CSASPTANTGELFF
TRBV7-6,CASSPHSDRDYEQYF
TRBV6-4,CASGLLSSYEQYF
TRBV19,CASSPSGGGRKSSYEQYF
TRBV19,CASAEREGTEAFF
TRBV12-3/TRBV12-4,CASSLIRGYTF
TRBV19,CASSIVPAPYNEQFF
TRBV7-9,CASSGDSGYGYTF
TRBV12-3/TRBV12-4,CASSLTQRNQPQHF
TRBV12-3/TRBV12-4,CASSKYYGYTF
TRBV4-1,CASSQILQQGSEQYF
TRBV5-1,CASSWGTGQSTDTQYF
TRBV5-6,CASSLAQGLVATNQKLFF